These 14 T cell receptor beta chains were sequenced from one sample in a study of blood T cells in healthy people across ages. A second PCR of about 6 to 11 cycles used a sample-barcoded 5' primer and a J-beta primer mix. From the 5' RACE reads, TCRdb called clonotypes with MiXCR, one entry per CDR3 protein. The profile covers approximately 730,000 distinct CDR3 sequences, with around 46% appearing a single time and more than 20% taken by the ten largest. The sequenced sample was blood. The receptors stem from a woman aged 55-70 years in good health.

The chain uses TRBV16 and TRBJ2-1; TRBD1 is a possible D gene (5 bases). Deletions cut 5 bases from V and 8 bases from J, with 16 bases between. Germline CDR1 is KGHSY and CDR2 is FQNENV. The CDR3 extends over 14 amino acids. The CDR3 nucleotides read TGTGCCAGCAGCACAGGAATGGGCGACTATGAGCAGTTCTTC. As protein: CASSTGMGDYEQFF.

At least ten counts were recorded for this clonotype. This sequence joins TRBV7-9 and TRBJ2-4; D unresolved. Per germline, CDR1 SEHNR and CDR2 FQNEAQ (reference sequence). The V and J ends lost 5 bases and 5 bases respectively, with 10 bases between them. The CDR3 totals 13 residues. CDR3 nucleotides: TGTGCCAGCAGCACCCCCGGAGAAAACATTCAGTACTTC. This encodes CASSTPGENIQYF.

This clonotype has a handful of counts. The genes are TRBV20-1 and TRBJ1-5; D remains ambiguous. This CDR3 has 15 residues. CDR1 and CDR2 (germline): DFQATT, SNEGSKA (reference sequence). Trimming pared 0 bases from V and 2 bases from J, leaving 11 bases between. CDR3 loop: CSARDQGQGNQPQHF. The CDR3 DNA follows: TGCAGTGCTAGAGATCAAGGCCAAGGCAATCAGCCCCAGCATTTT.

This clonotype was recorded many times. The chain couples TRBV9 to TRBJ2-2; D gene uncertain. V shed 0 bases and J shed 10 bases, with 13 bases lying between them. Germline V gene lookup returns CDR1 SGDLS and CDR2 YYNGEE. The CDR3 runs 14 residues. CDR3 nucleotide sequence: TGTGCCAGCAGCGTAGGGGTTGGGTCCGAGGAGCTGTTTTTT. Protein: CASSVGVGSEELFF.

The rearrangement links TRBV27 to TRBJ2-1, with TRBD1 identical over 9 bases. V trimming: 5 bases; J trimming: 2 bases; junction bases outside the gene matches: 4. The CDR3 has 15 residues. The germline V gene has CDR1 MNHEY and CDR2 SMNVEV (reference sequence). The CDR3 loop reads CASSKGQGTYNEQFF. CDR3 in DNA: TGTGCCAGCAGTAAGGGACAGGGCACCTACAATGAGCAGTTCTTC.

This rearrangement joins TRBV7-9 to TRBJ1-5, with TRBD1 as a possible D gene (6 bases). Germline CDR1 reads SEHNR; CDR2 reads FQNEAQ (reference sequence). This CDR3 contains 16 residues. V was trimmed by 2 bases and J by 4 bases, leaving 15 bases between them. CDR3 sequence: CASSLMKGGANQPQHF. The CDR3 nucleotides read TGTGCCAGCAGCTTAATGAAGGGGGGGGCTAATCAGCCCCAGCATTTT. The whole variable domain, remainder taken from reference TRBV7-9 and TRBJ1-5, is DTGVSQNPRHKITKRGQNVTFRCDPISEHNRLYWYRQTLGQGPEFLTYFQNEAQLEKSRLLSDRFSAERPKGSFSTLEIQRTEQGDSAMYLCASSLMKGGANQPQHFGDGTRLSIL.

A few counts support this clonotype. CDR3 sequence: CASSQEQSNQPQHF. CDR3 nucleotides: TGTGCCAGCAGCCAAGAACAAAGCAATCAGCCCCAGCATTTT. The gene calls are TRBV4-2 and TRBJ1-5; D uncertain. The CDR3 consists of 14 residues. The V gene's germline CDR1 is LGHNA and CDR2 YNFKEQ. Trimming pared 0 bases from V and 1 base from J, leaving 4 bases between.

Notes on this clonotype: The junction departs from germline at one end; a sequencing error may be responsible. This rearrangement joins TRBV3-1 to TRBJ2-5; weak D call: TRBD2 (7 bases). The germline gives CDR1 LGHDT, CDR2 YNNKEL (reference sequence). The CDR3 is 15 amino acids. DNA for the CDR3: TGTACCAGCGTAAGGGGGGGTTCGTACCAAGAGACCCAGTACTTC. Its protein product is CTSVRGGSYQETQYF.

Concerning this clonotype: Germline and junction disagree at one end, which may indicate a read error. The V call is TRBV7-7, the J call TRBJ2-1; D is perhaps TRBD1 (5 bases). In germline, CDR1 is SSHAT, CDR2 FNYEAQ (reference sequence). The CDR3 runs to 16 residues. The CDR3 is CASSLGVSGLSNEQFF. Written as DNA, the CDR3 is TGTGCTAGCAGCCTAGGGGTATCCGGGCTCTCCAATGAGCAGTTCTTC.

This clonotype was detected only a few times. The V call is TRBV20-1, the J call TRBJ2-4; no firm D call. This CDR3 region has 12 residues. Trimming cost V 3 bases and J 7 bases, with 10 bases left between them. The germline CDR1 and CDR2 sequences are DFQATT and SNEGSKA (reference sequence). The CDR3 nucleotides are TGCAGTGCTAGCGACAATGCCAACATTCAGTACTTC. This encodes CSASDNANIQYF.

This clonotype was seen ten or more times. The genes are TRBV6-5 and TRBJ2-1; a weak D match, TRBD1 (6 bases). The CDR3 sequence is 13 residues long. Germline loops: CDR1 MNHEY, CDR2 SVGAGI. Trimming left V 2 bases short and J 9 bases short, with 11 bases between. Here the CDR3 reads CASSYNRVGEQFF. The CDR3 DNA sequence: TGTGCCAGCAGTTACAACAGGGTTGGTGAGCAGTTCTTC.

CDR3 in DNA: TGTGCCATCAGCCGGGACAGGGGTGTGGAGACCCAGTACTTC. Translation: CAISRDRGVETQYF. This chain connects TRBV10-3 to TRBJ2-5; 10 bases map to TRBD1. Trimming at V came to 6 bases and at J to 5 bases, leaving 6 bases not matched to a gene. This CDR3 contains 14 residues. Germline CDR1 ENHRY, CDR2 SYGVKD.

Only a few counts were recorded for this clonotype. This rearrangement joins TRBV28 to TRBJ1-2; D is possibly TRBD1 (5 bases). This CDR3 has 14 residues. V lost 2 bases, J lost 8 bases, and 15 bases lay in between. Germline CDR1 MDHEN, CDR2 SYDVKM. The CDR3 DNA reads TGTGCCAGCAGTTTAACCCGGGACTTCCGGGGCTACACCTTC. The encoded protein is CASSLTRDFRGYTF.

For this clonotype: A read error may produce the germline difference seen at one junction end. The chain uses TRBV7-9 and TRBJ1-2, with a tentative D call TRBD1 (5 bases). The CDR3 runs to 14 residues. Germline V lookup: CDR1 SEHNR, CDR2 FQNEAQ (reference sequence). CDR3 nucleotides: TGTGCCAGCACCTTTTTCGTGGACAACTATGGCCACACCTTC. It codes for CASTFFVDNYGHTF.